This T cell receptor (beta chain) was observed in a study of cytomegalovirus exposure and HLA in healthy donors. Study results and limitations: TCR beta V segments were, for the most part, productive about 90% or about 30% of the time in an earlier analysis.

Healthy bone marrow donors made up the donor group. Both 60 Vbeta primers and 13 Jbeta primers went into the PCR. In the original analysis: Tens of millions of unique TCR beta chains, 10 million to 13 million of them shared, were counted by a later analysis. The method was immunoSEQ multiplex PCR; TCRdb's version includes in-frame clones alone and lacks a portion of them. From that table come the V and J calls and clone size; the DNA was used to work out D and trimming. The sample lists about 160,000 clones, about 71% occurring once. This clone was seen a few times. Its antigen is not identified. The CDR3 runs 17 residues. V was pared by 5 bases and J by 0 bases, with 10 bases of the junction left unmatched. From germline, CDR1 is SEHNR and CDR2 FQNEAQ (reference sequence).

The TCR sequence derives from a man aged 50 to 60 in good health and CMV-seronegative. V usage is TRBV7-9 and J usage is TRBJ2-3, with 8 bases that match TRBD1. Sequencing was performed on PBMCs. This CDR3 is CASSAGQGARSTDTQYF. The CDR3 region has the DNA TGTGCCAGCAGCGCGGGGCAGGGGGCGAGAAGCACAGATACGCAGTATTTT.